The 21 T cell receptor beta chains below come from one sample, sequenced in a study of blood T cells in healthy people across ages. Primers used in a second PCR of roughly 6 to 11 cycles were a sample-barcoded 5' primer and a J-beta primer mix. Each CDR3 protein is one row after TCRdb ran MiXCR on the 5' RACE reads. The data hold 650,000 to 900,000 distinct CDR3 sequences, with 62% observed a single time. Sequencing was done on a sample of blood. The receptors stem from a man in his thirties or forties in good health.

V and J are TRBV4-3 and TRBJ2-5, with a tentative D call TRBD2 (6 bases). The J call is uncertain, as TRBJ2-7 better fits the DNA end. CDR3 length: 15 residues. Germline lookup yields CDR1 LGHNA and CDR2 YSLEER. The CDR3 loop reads CASSQASRGTYEQYF. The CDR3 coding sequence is TGCGCCAGCAGCCAAGCCAGCCGGGGGACCTACGAGCAGTACTTC.

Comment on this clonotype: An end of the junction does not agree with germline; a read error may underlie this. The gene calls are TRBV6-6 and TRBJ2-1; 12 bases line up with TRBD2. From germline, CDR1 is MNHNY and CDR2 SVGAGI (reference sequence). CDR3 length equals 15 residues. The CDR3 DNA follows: TGTGCCAGCAGGCTGCTAGCGGGGGGGCACAATGGGCAGTTCTTC. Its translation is CASRLLAGGHNGQFF.

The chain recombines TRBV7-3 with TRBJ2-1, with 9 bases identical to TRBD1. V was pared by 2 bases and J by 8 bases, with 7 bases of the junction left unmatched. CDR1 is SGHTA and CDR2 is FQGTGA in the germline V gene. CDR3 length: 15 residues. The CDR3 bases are TGTGCCAGCAGCTTATCGGGACAGGGTAGCCATGAGCAGTTCTTC. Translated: CASSLSGQGSHEQFF.

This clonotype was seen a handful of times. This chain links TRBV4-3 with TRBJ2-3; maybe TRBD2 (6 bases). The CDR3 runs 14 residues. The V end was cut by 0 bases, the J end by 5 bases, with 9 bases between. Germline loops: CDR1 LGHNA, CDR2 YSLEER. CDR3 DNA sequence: TGCGCCAGCAGCCAAGATGGGCGGGAAGATACGCAGTATTTT. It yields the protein CASSQDGREDTQYF.

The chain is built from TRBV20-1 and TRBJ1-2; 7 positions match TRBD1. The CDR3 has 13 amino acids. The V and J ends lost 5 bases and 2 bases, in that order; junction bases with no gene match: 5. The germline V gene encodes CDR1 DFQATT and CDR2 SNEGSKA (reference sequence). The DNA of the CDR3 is TGCAGTGCTTGGACAGGTCAGAACTATGGCTACACCTTC. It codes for CSAWTGQNYGYTF.

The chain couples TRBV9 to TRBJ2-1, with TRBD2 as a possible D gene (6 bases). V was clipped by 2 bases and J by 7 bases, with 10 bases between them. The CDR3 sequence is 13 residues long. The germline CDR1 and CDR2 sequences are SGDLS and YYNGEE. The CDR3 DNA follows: TGTGCCAGCAGCGTGGACGGAGGGAATGAGCAGTTCTTC. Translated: CASSVDGGNEQFF.

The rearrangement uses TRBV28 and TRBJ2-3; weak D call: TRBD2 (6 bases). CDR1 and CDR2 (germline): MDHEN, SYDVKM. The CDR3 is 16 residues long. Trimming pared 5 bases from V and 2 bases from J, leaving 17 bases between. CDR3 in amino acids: CASSNRGSGNTDTQYF. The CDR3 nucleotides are TGTGCCAGCAGTAACCGCGGTAGCGGAAACACAGATACGCAGTATTTT.

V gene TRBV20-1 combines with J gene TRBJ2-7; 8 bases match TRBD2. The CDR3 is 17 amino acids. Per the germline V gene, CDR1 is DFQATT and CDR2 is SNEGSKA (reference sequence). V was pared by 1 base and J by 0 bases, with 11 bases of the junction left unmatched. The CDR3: CSARGPPAGGISYEQYF. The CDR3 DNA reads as TGCAGTGCTAGAGGCCCCCCCGCGGGAGGAATCTCCTACGAGCAGTACTTC.

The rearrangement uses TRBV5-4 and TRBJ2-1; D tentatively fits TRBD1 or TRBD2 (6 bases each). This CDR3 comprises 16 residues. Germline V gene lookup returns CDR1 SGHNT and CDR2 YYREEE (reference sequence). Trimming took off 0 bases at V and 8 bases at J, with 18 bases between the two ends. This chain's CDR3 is CASSLDVGGTADEQFF. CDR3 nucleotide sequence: TGTGCCAGCAGCTTGGACGTGGGGGGCACAGCGGATGAGCAGTTCTTC.

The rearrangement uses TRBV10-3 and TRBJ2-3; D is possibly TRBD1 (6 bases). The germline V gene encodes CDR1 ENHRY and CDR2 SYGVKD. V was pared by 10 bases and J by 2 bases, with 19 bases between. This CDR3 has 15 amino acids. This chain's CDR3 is CATWTDKTLTDTQYF. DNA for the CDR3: TGTGCCACCTGGACAGATAAGACCCTCACAGATACGCAGTATTTT.

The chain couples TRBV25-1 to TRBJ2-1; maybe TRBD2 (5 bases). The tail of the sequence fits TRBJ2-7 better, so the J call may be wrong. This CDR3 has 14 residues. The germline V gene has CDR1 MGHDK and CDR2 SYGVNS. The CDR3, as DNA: TGTGCCAGCAGTGAATTCGGGGATACCTACGAGCAGTACTTC. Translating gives CASSEFGDTYEQYF.

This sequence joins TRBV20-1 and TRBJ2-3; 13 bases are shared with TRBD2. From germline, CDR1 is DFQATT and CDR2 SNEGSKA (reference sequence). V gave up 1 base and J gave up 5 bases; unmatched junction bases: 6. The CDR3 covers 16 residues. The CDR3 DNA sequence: TGCAGTGCTAGAGGGACTAGCGGGGGCACGAGAGATACGCAGTATTTT. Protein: CSARGTSGGTRDTQYF.

The DNA for the CDR3 is TGTGCCATCAGTGATCCGACAGGGGCAGATACGCAGTATTTT. This gives the protein CAISDPTGADTQYF. The chain uses TRBV10-3 and TRBJ2-3; TRBD1 aligns across 8 bases. V lost 3 bases to trimming and J lost 4 bases; unmatched junction nucleotides: 3. The CDR3 has 14 amino acids. From germline, CDR1 is ENHRY and CDR2 SYGVKD.

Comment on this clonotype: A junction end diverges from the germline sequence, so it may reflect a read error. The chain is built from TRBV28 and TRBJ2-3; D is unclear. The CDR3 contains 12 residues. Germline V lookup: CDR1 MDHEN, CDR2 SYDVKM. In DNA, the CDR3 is TGTGCCAGCCCGGACCTCACAGCTACGCAGTATTTT. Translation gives CASPDLTATQYF.

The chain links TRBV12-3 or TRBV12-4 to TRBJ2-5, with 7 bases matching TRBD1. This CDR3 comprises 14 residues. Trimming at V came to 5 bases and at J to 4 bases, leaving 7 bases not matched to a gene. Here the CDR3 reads CASSPRQGTETQYF. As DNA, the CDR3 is TGTGCCAGCAGTCCTCGACAGGGCACAGAGACCCAGTACTTC.

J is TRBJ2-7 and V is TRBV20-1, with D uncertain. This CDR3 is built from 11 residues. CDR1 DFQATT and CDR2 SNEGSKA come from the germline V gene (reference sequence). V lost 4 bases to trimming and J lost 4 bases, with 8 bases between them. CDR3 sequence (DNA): TGCAGTGCTAACGACGGATACGAGCAGTACTTC. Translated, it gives CSANDGYEQYF.

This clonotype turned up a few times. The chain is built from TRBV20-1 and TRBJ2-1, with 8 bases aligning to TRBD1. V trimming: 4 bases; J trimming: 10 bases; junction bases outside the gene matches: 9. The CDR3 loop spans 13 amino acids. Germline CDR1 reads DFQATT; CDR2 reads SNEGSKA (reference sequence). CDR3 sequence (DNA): TGCAGTGCTACACTAACCGGGACAGGCGAGCAGTTCTTC. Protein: CSATLTGTGEQFF.

The CDR3 region is CSARDVQSGANVLTF. As DNA, the CDR3 is TGCAGTGCTAGAGATGTGCAGTCTGGGGCCAACGTCCTGACTTTC. J is TRBJ2-6 and V is TRBV20-1; no clear D. Germline V gene sequence: CDR1 DFQATT, CDR2 SNEGSKA (reference sequence). With 0 bases removed from V and 1 base from J, the gap between germline ends came to 7 bases. The CDR3 is 15 residues long.

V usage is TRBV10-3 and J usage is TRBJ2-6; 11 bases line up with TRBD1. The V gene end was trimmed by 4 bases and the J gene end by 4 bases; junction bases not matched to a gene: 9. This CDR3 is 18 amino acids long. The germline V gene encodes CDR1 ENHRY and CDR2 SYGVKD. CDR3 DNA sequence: TGTGCCATCAGTGGATGGGACAGGGGGAAGAAAGGGGCCAACGTCCTGACTTTC. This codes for CAISGWDRGKKGANVLTF.

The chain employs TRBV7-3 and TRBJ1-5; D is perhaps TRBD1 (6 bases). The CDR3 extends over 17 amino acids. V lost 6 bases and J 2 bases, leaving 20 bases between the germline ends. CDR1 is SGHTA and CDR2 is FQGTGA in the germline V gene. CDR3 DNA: TGTGCCAGCAGTGCCTTTGGGGGCCCGGGGGGCAATCAGCCCCAGCATTTT. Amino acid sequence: CASSAFGGPGGNQPQHF.

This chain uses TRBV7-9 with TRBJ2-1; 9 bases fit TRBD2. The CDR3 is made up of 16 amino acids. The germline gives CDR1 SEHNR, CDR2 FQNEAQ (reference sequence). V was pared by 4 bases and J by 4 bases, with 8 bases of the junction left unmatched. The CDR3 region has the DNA TGTGCCAGCAGCTGGCTTTTAGCGGGGGCTTACAATGAGCAGTTCTTC. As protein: CASSWLLAGAYNEQFF. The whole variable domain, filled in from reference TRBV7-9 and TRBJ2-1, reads DTGVSQNPRHKITKRGQNVTFRCDPISEHNRLYWYRQTLGQGPEFLTYFQNEAQLEKSRLLSDRFSAERPKGSFSTLEIQRTEQGDSAMYLCASSWLLAGAYNEQFFGPGTRLTVL.